This T cell receptor (beta chain) was found in a study of blood T cell repertoires in COVID-19. The table came from immunoSEQ multiplex PCR; TCRdb's copy has only in-frame clones and leaves some out. Of 250,000 to 300,000 clones listed, 86% are singletons. The germline gives CDR1 MGHRA, CDR2 YSYEKL. Trimming took off 5 bases at V and 4 bases at J, with 12 bases between the two ends. The CDR3 is 14 residues long. Enrollment of patients from Seattle took place during active infection, with longitudinal follow-up. This clone was picked up one time. V is TRBV4-1 and J is TRBJ2-1; the D is unclear. The sequencing input was peripheral blood. The receptor comes from a woman aged 25-40 years with COVID-19, enrolled during active disease. DNA for the CDR3: TGCGCCAGCAGCAAATCCGGTTTATACAATGAGCAGTTCTTC. It specifies CASSKSGLYNEQFF.